This T cell receptor beta chain was retrieved from a study of Ad26.COV2.S vaccination and SARS-CoV-2 variants. In the study overall: It was the COV1001 Ad26.COV2.S trial arm that included the donor. Intramuscular Ad26.COV2.S doses were given once or twice, 56 days apart.

The study's findings and limits: Placebo recipients had lower spike-specific TCR breadth than vaccine recipients.

Repertoires were generated with immunoSEQ multiplex PCR, while TCRdb's copy carries only in-frame clones and drops some. The sample yields 300,000 to 500,000 clones, around nine tenths seen once. Germline CDR1 reads SNHLY; CDR2 reads FYNNEI. V lost 10 bases and J 9 bases, leaving 15 bases between the germline ends. This CDR3 has 11 amino acids. Treatment of the sample: roughly 19 received Ad26.COV2.S at low or high dose, single or two shots; about 5 received placebo; per-sample allocation not given. After the first vaccine or placebo injection, samples were drawn on day 63. An 18-55-year-old adult in Boston served as donor. Worth noting for this clone: Its target is unknown.

The receptor was derived from a person between 18 and 65 years old who received the Ad26.COV2.S COVID-19 vaccine or a placebo. This chain connects TRBV2 to TRBJ1-1, with D hard to call. Sequencing used peripheral blood, obtained in a trial of Ad26.COV2.S vaccine versus placebo. In DNA, the CDR3 is TGTGCCACCTCGGAAGGGCGTCAAGCTTTCTTT. This sequence encodes CATSEGRQAFF.